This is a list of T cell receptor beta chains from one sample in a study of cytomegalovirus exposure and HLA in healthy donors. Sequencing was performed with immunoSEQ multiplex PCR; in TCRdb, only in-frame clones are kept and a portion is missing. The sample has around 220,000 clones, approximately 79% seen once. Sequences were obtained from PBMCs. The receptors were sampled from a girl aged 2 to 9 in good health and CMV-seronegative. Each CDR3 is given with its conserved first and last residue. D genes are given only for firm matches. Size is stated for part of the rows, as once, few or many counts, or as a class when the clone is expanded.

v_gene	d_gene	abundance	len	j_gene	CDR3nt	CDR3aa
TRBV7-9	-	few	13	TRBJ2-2	TGTGCCAGCACCGATCTACGGGCCGGGGAGCTGTTTTTT	CASTDLRAGELFF
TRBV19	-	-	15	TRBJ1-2	TGTGCCAGTTGCCCCCGGGAAACATCCAACTATGGCTACACCTTC	CASCPRETSNYGYTF
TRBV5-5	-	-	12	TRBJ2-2	TGTGCCAGCAGCTTGTCTTCCGGGGAGCTGTTTTTT	CASSLSSGELFF
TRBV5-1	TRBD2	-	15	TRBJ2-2	TGCGCCAGCAGCTCTACCCCGACTAGCCCCGGGGAGCTGTTTTTT	CASSSTPTSPGELFF
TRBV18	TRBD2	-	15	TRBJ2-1	TGTGCCAGCTCACCACCTGGCGGGAGTGGTAATGAGCAGTTCTTC	CASSPPGGSGNEQFF
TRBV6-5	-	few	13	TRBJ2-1	TGTGCCAGCAGTTACTCAGGGGCAGGGGAGCAGTTCTTC	CASSYSGAGEQFF
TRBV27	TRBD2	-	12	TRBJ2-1	TGTGCTGTCCTCGGGACTAGCAATGAGCAGTTCTTC	CAVLGTSNEQFF
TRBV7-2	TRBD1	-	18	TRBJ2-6	TGTGCCAGCAGCTTCCGGGACAGGGGGGACTCTGGGGCCAACGTCCTGACTTTC	CASSFRDRGDSGANVLTF
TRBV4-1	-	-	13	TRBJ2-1	TGCGCCAGCAGCCAAGTCCAGGATCAAGGTCAGTTCTTC	CASSQVQDQGQFF
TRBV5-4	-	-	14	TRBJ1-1	TGTGCCAGCTCAGGGGCTATCATGAACACTGAAGCTTTCTTT	CASSGAIMNTEAFF
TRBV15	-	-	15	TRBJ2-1	TGTGCCACCAGCAGAGAGCTGAGGGGGGGCAATGAGCAGTTCTTC	CATSRELRGGNEQFF
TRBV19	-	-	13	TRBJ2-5	TGTGCCAGTAGTATGGTCAGGGGAGAGACCCAGTACTTC	CASSMVRGETQYF
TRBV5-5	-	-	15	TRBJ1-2	TGTGCCAGCAGCTTACGCCAGGCCCCTAACTATGGCTACACCTTC	CASSLRQAPNYGYTF
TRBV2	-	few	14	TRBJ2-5	TGTGCCAGCACCAAGCGGAGCCCAGAAGAGACCCAGTACTTC	CASTKRSPEETQYF
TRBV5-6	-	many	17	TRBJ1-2	TGTGCCAGCAGCTTGGGGCTCCCCACGACAACTCGGGGTGGCTACACCTTC	CASSLGLPTTTRGGYTF
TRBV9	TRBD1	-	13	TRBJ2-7	TGTGCCAGCAGCTTCCGGGACAGCTACGAGCAGTACTTC	CASSFRDSYEQYF
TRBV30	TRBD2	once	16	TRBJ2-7	TGTGCCTGGAGTGTTGGAAGCGGGAGAGCACGGTACGAGCAGTACTTC	CAWSVGSGRARYEQYF
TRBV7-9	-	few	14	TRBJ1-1	TGTGCCAGCAGCGCGGGACGGTCGAACACTGAAGCTTTCTTT	CASSAGRSNTEAFF
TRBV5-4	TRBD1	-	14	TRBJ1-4	TGTGCCAGCAGCCCGGGACAGGGAAAAGAAAAACTGTTTTTT	CASSPGQGKEKLFF
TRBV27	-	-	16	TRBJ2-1	TGTGCCACCCTCCCGGAGGGGACAGCCATGTACAATGAGCAGTTCTTC	CATLPEGTAMYNEQFF
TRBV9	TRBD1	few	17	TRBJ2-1	TGTGCCAGCAGCCTCGAGATCCGGACAGGGGGGTACAATGAGCAGTTCTTC	CASSLEIRTGGYNEQFF
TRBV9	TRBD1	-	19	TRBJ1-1	TGTGCCAGCAGCCCCCAGGACAGGGGAAATGCGAGGATGAACACTGAAGCTTTCTTT	CASSPQDRGNARMNTEAFF
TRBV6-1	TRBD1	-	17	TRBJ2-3	TGTGCCAGCAGTGAAGCTATTGGACAGGGGTACACAGATACGCAGTATTTT	CASSEAIGQGYTDTQYF
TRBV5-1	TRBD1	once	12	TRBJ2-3	TGCGCCAGCAGCGACAGGGGAAATACGCAGTATTTT	CASSDRGNTQYF
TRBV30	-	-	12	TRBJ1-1	TGTGCCTGGAGGACAGCTAACACTGAAGCTTTCTTT	CAWRTANTEAFF
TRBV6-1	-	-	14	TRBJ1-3	TGTGCCAGCAGTAGGACTCATACAGAGAACACCATATATTTT	CASSRTHTENTIYF
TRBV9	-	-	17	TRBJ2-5	TGTGCCAGCAGCTTAGTTCCCCGGCTTGGCGGGTTGGAGACCCAGTACTTC	CASSLVPRLGGLETQYF
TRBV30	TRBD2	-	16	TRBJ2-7	TGTGCCTGGAGTGTAACTAGCGGGAGGGCAGCTTACGAGCAGTACTTC	CAWSVTSGRAAYEQYF
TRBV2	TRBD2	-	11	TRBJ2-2	TGTGCCGGGGGGGTCACCGGGGAGCTGTTTTTT	CAGGVTGELFF
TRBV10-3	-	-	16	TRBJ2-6	TGTGCCATCAGTGAGTCCACAGGGCCCGGGGCCAACGTCCTGACTTTC	CAISESTGPGANVLTF
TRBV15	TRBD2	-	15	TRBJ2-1	TGTGCCACCAGCGGGCGACTAGCGGGAGGCTATGAGCAGTTCTTC	CATSGRLAGGYEQFF
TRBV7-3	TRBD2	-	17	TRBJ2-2	TGTGCCAGCAGCCCTACCGGGACTAGTAGTGTCACCGGGGAGCTGTTTTTT	CASSPTGTSSVTGELFF
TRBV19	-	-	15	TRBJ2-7	TGTGCCAGTAGTATTAACCAGGGAAGGGACTACGAGCAGTACTTC	CASSINQGRDYEQYF
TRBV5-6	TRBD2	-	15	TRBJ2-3	TGTGCCAGCAGCTTCACTAGCGGGACCTTAGATACGCAGTATTTT	CASSFTSGTLDTQYF
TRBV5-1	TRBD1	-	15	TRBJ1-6	TGCGCCAGCAGCTTCGGGACAGAACAAAATTCACCCCTCCACTTT	CASSFGTEQNSPLHF
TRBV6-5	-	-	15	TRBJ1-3	TGTGCCAGCAGTTACACCGTAGACTCTGGAAACACCATATATTTT	CASSYTVDSGNTIYF
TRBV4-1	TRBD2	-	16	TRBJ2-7	TGCGCCAGCAGCCGCGTCCCGGGACTAGAAACCTACGAGCAGTACTTC	CASSRVPGLETYEQYF